The next 24 T cell receptor beta chains were all read from a single sample in a study of Ad26.COV2.S vaccination and SARS-CoV-2 variants (dated by TCRdb to the early 2020s). Libraries were made using the immunoSEQ multiplex PCR assay. This immuneACCESS table, as held by TCRdb, lists in-frame sequences with V and J called but not all clones. Of the missing ones, under half trace to an unresolved V gene in checked studies; the others have no known cause. Present in this sample are hundreds of thousands of clones, 75% to 95% of which were seen just once. 10% to 15% of the sample is taken by the ten largest. The treatment or condition label corresponds to: some 20 received Ad26.COV2.S at low or high dose, single or two shots; roughly five received placebo; per-sample allocation not given. Repertoires of vaccine and placebo recipients were sequenced from samples taken on day 63 after the first injection.

Here the sequenced sample was peripheral blood, taken in a trial of Ad26.COV2.S vaccine versus placebo. The receptors stem from a person aged 18-60 years who received the Ad26.COV2.S COVID-19 vaccine or a placebo.

The chain has TRBV30 and TRBJ1-6; D remains ambiguous. Germline V CDR1 and CDR2: GTSNPN, SVGIG (reference sequence). The CDR3 has 12 amino acids. V gave up 1 base and J gave up 8 bases, with 6 bases separating them. The CDR3 loop reads CAWSETYSPLHF. The CDR3 nucleotides are TGTGCCTGGAGTGAGACTTATTCACCCCTCCACTTT. The whole variable domain, filled in from reference TRBV30 and TRBJ1-6, reads SQTIHQWPATLVQPVGSPLSLECTVEGTSNPNLYWYRQAAGRGLQLLFYSVGIGQISSEVPQNLSASRPQDRQFILSSKKLLLSDSGFYLCAWSETYSPLHFGNGTRLTVT.

The CDR3 DNA follows: TGTGCCAGCAGCGTAGCCTCCCAGGGGGTGGGGGAGACCCAGTACTTC. Translation gives CASSVASQGVGETQYF. The chain couples TRBV4-2 to TRBJ2-5; 7 nucleotides agree with TRBD1. Germline CDR1 and CDR2: LGHNA and YNFKEQ. The CDR3 covers 16 residues. The junction had 14 bases not matched to a gene; V was cut back by 5 bases and J by 5 bases.

The chain employs TRBV5-1 and TRBJ1-3; maybe TRBD1 (6 bases). The germline V and J ends were trimmed by 4 bases and 3 bases, with 8 bases remaining between them. CDR1 and CDR2 from the germline V gene are SGHRS and YFSETQ. The CDR3 is 13 amino acids. In DNA form, the CDR3 reads TGCGCCAGCAGCACAGGGTATGGAAACACCATATATTTT. It specifies CASSTGYGNTIYF.

The V call is TRBV7-2, the J call TRBJ1-1, with TRBD1 as a possible D gene (5 bases). V was cut by 5 bases and J by 0 bases, with 13 bases left in between. The germline gives CDR1 SGHTA, CDR2 FQGNSA. This CDR3 is built from 15 residues. The CDR3 bases are TGTGCCAGCAGCGCTACAGGTGGCATGAACACTGAAGCTTTCTTT. Its translation: CASSATGGMNTEAFF.

J is TRBJ2-1 and V is TRBV27; TRBD1 matches 7 bases. Germline V gene sequence: CDR1 MNHEY, CDR2 SMNVEV (reference sequence). The ends lost 7 bases at V and 3 bases at J; junction bases unmatched: 3. CDR3 length equals 13 residues. CDR3 loop: CASIRQGYNEQFF. The CDR3 DNA follows: TGTGCCAGCATTCGACAGGGCTACAATGAGCAGTTCTTC.

This rearrangement joins TRBV20-1 to TRBJ1-4; D may be TRBD1 (5 bases). Trimming cost V 6 bases and J 14 bases, with 16 bases left between them. The CDR3 is 11 residues long. From germline, CDR1 is DFQATT and CDR2 SNEGSKA (reference sequence). The CDR3 reads CSAPAQGILFF. CDR3 DNA sequence: TGCAGTGCACCCGCTCAGGGTATCCTGTTTTTT.

This chain links TRBV18 with TRBJ2-1; possible D gene TRBD2, 6 bases. With 3 bases removed from V and 6 bases from J, the gap between germline ends came to 21 bases. Germline CDR1 is KGHSH and CDR2 is LQKENI. The CDR3 is 17 residues long. As DNA, the CDR3 is TGTGCCAGCTCACCGGGAAGGGGAGGTGAGAAGGCCAATGAGCAGTTCTTC. It specifies CASSPGRGGEKANEQFF.

This chain uses TRBV9 with TRBJ1-1; D is undetermined. The CDR3 has 14 amino acids. V was trimmed by 0 bases and J by 4 bases, leaving 10 bases between them. The germline V gene has CDR1 SGDLS and CDR2 YYNGEE. The CDR3 here is CASSVGSRGTEAFF. The DNA of the CDR3 is TGTGCCAGCAGCGTAGGCAGCAGAGGCACTGAAGCTTTCTTT. Full variable domain (rest looked up from reference TRBV9 and TRBJ1-1): DSGVTQTPKHLITATGQRVTLRCSPRSGDLSVYWYQQSLDQGLQFLIQYYNGEERAKGNILERFSAQQFPDLHSELNLSSLELGDSALYFCASSVGSRGTEAFFGQGTRLTVV.

J is TRBJ1-1 and V is TRBV4-3, with unresolved D. Per germline, CDR1 LGHNA and CDR2 YSLEER. The CDR3 is 14 residues long. V was clipped by 3 bases and J by 1 base, with 9 bases between them. The CDR3 DNA follows: TGCGCCAGCAGCCAGATCAGCGGGAACACTGAAGCTTTCTTT. Residues: CASSQISGNTEAFF.

V gene TRBV21-1 combines with J gene TRBJ2-1. TRBV21-1 has pseudogene status. The CDR3 consists of 16 residues. CDR3: CASPIITRPDYNEQFF. CDR3 DNA sequence: TGTGCCAGCCCCATTATAACCCGGCCAGATTACAATGAGCAGTTCTTC.

This clone came up once. The rearrangement links TRBV12-5 to TRBJ2-3; D assignment may be TRBD1 or TRBD2 (5 bases each). Germline values: CDR1 LGHNT, CDR2 FRNRAP. The CDR3 consists of 13 residues. The ends were cut back, 6 bases at V and 2 bases at J, with 9 bases in the middle. CDR3 region: CASGGAYTDTQYF. The CDR3 DNA reads as TGTGCTAGTGGCGGGGCCTACACAGATACGCAGTATTTT.

The chain uses TRBV7-9 and TRBJ2-7; 7 bases map to TRBD1. Losses at the gene ends were 5 bases for V and 2 bases for J; bases not matched to a gene: 3. CDR1 and CDR2 (germline): SEHNR, FQNEAQ (reference sequence). The CDR3 has 13 residues. CDR3 nucleotides: TGTGCCAGCAGCCCACAGGGGACCTACGAGCAGTACTTC. It translates to CASSPQGTYEQYF. Complete variable domain (other parts from reference TRBV7-9 and TRBJ2-7): DTGVSQNPRHKITKRGQNVTFRCDPISEHNRLYWYRQTLGQGPEFLTYFQNEAQLEKSRLLSDRFSAERPKGSFSTLEIQRTEQGDSAMYLCASSPQGTYEQYFGPGTRLTVT.

The rearrangement joins TRBV4-1 to TRBJ2-7, with 13 bases that match TRBD2. Germline V lookup: CDR1 MGHRA, CDR2 YSYEKL. The CDR3 has 16 residues. The V gene end was trimmed by 1 base and the J gene end by 2 bases; junction bases not matched to a gene: 2. CDR3 coding DNA: TGCGCCAGCAGCCAAGGGACTAGCGGGAGCGCCTACGAGCAGTACTTC. Protein product: CASSQGTSGSAYEQYF.

The chain has TRBV6-2 or TRBV6-3 and TRBJ2-7; 9 nucleotides agree with TRBD1. V was clipped by 0 bases and J by 3 bases; unmatched bases: 0. The CDR3 spans 14 residues. In germline, CDR1 is MNHEY, CDR2 SVGEGT. DNA for the CDR3: TGTGCCAGCAGTTACTCGACAGGGGGCTACGAGCAGTACTTC. As protein: CASSYSTGGYEQYF.

This chain connects TRBV4-3 to TRBJ1-2; D may be TRBD1 (5 bases). Germline V gene lookup returns CDR1 LGHNA and CDR2 YSLEER. V lost 0 bases and J lost 7, with 15 bases in between. The CDR3 length is 15 residues. The CDR3 nucleotides read TGCGCCAGCAGCCAAGAAAGGGGTTACTACGGTGGCTACACCTTC. Amino acid sequence: CASSQERGYYGGYTF.

The chain has TRBV9 and TRBJ2-5; TRBD2 aligns across 12 bases. Trimming removed 0 bases from V and 4 bases from J; junction bases left unmatched: 4. The CDR3 is 16 residues long. Germline-derived CDR1 and CDR2 are SGDLS and YYNGEE. This CDR3 is CASSVGLAGVSETQYF. DNA of the CDR3: TGTGCCAGCAGCGTAGGACTAGCGGGAGTGTCAGAGACCCAGTACTTC.

This rearrangement joins TRBV29-1 to TRBJ2-1; the match to TRBD1 covers 10 bases. CDR3 size: 15 residues. V trimming: 6 bases; J trimming: 3 bases; junction bases outside the gene matches: 8. Germline assignment: CDR1 SQVTM and CDR2 ANQGSEA. The CDR3 nucleotides are TGCAGCGTCGGGACTTGGACAGGGGGCTACAATGAGCAGTTCTTC. It yields the protein CSVGTWTGGYNEQFF.

V gene TRBV19 combines with J gene TRBJ2-1, with 12 bases matching TRBD2. J lost 8 bases, V lost 3 bases, and 11 bases had no gene match. In germline, CDR1 is LNHDA, CDR2 SQIVND (reference sequence). The CDR3 is 17 residues long. The CDR3 sequence is CASSMARLAGANDEQFF. CDR3 nucleotide sequence: TGTGCCAGTAGTATGGCCCGACTAGCGGGAGCCAACGATGAGCAGTTCTTC.

The genes are TRBV5-1 and TRBJ2-5, with 8 bases that match TRBD2. Germline CDR1 reads SGHRS; CDR2 reads YFSETQ. This CDR3 has 16 amino acids. With 6 bases clipped from V and 7 bases from J, the junction kept 17 bases outside the gene matches. Here the CDR3 reads CASNPAGGGPAATQYF. Here the CDR3 DNA reads TGCGCCAGCAACCCGGCGGGAGGAGGGCCTGCCGCGACCCAGTACTTC.

The chain uses TRBV27 and TRBJ2-3; TRBD2 matches at 8 bases. This CDR3 is 16 amino acids long. J was trimmed by 2 bases and V by 6 bases; bases with no gene match: 10. Germline assignment: CDR1 MNHEY and CDR2 SMNVEV (reference sequence). CDR3 loop: CASRTLTSAFTDTQYF. CDR3 DNA sequence: TGTGCCAGCAGGACCCTGACTAGCGCCTTCACAGATACGCAGTATTTT.

The genes are TRBV4-3 and TRBJ2-5, with D perhaps TRBD1 or TRBD2 (5 bases each). Germline loops: CDR1 LGHNA, CDR2 YSLEER. V shed 2 bases and J shed 3 bases, with 13 bases lying between them. The CDR3 runs to 15 residues. CDR3 loop: CASSQNPGGKETQYF. The DNA of the CDR3 is TGCGCCAGCAGCCAAAACCCTGGGGGTAAAGAGACCCAGTACTTC.

This chain joins TRBV30 and TRBJ1-2, with D hard to call. Trimming removed 7 bases from V and 4 bases from J, with 13 bases in between. This CDR3 spans 12 amino acids. Looked up from germline, CDR1 is GTSNPN and CDR2 is SVGIG (reference sequence). This chain's CDR3 is CALTTLTYGYTF. The CDR3 region has the DNA TGTGCCTTAACGACACTTACCTATGGCTACACCTTC.

The rearrangement links TRBV19 to TRBJ2-1; 14 bases match TRBD2. V shed 8 bases, J shed 8 bases, and the junction held 8 bases outside the gene matches. Germline V gives CDR1 LNHDA, CDR2 SQIVND (reference sequence). The CDR3 consists of 15 residues. The CDR3 DNA sequence: TGTGCCAGTCGACTAGCGGGAGGGCCGGGCGATGAGCAGTTCTTC. It encodes CASRLAGGPGDEQFF. Variable domain in full (rest from reference TRBV19 and TRBJ2-1): DGGITQSPKYLFRKEGQNVTLSCEQNLNHDAMYWYRQDPGQGLRLIYYSQIVNDFQKGDIAEGYSVSREKKESFPLTVTSAQKNPTAFYLCASRLAGGPGDEQFFGPGTRLTVL.

The CDR3 coding sequence is TGCAGTGCTGGTGGACACTCGAACACTGAAGCTTTCTTT. Protein product: CSAGGHSNTEAFF. The gene calls are TRBV20-1 and TRBJ1-1; a possible D gene is TRBD1 (5 bases). V was shortened by 5 bases and J by 1 base, with 11 bases between the two germline ends. Germline CDR1 reads DFQATT; CDR2 reads SNEGSKA (reference sequence). CDR3 size: 13 residues.